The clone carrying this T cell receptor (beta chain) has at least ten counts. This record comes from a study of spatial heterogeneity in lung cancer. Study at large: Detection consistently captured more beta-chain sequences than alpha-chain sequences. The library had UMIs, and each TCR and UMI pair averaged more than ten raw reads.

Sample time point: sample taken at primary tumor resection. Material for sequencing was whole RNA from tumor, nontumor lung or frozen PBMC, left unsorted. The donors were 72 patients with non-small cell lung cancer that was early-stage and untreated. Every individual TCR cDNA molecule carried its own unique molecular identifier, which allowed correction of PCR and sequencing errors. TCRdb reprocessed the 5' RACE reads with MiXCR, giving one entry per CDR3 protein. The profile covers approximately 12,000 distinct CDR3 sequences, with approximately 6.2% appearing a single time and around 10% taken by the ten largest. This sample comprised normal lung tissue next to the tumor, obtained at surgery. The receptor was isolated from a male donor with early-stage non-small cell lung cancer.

CDR3 protein: CASQGAANEKLFF. The CDR3 DNA is TGCGCCAGCCAGGGGGCCGCTAATGAAAAACTGTTTTTT. This rearrangement joins TRBV10-1 to TRBJ1-4, with 8 bases that match TRBD1. Germline values: CDR1 WNHNN, CDR2 SYGVQD (reference sequence). The junction had 2 bases not matched to a gene; V was cut back by 8 bases and J by 3 bases. The CDR3 is made up of 13 amino acids.